The rows below give T cell receptor beta chains drawn from one sample of a study of graft-versus-host responses after intestinal transplantation. Their antigens remain unidentified. Clones were sequenced by immunoSEQ multiplex PCR, and TCRdb holds only the in-frame ones, with some missing. The sample has some 86,000 clones, over 80% seen once. The sequencing here drew on unstimulated CD8+ T cells sorted from spleen or lymph node cells, taken before intestinal transplant. These receptors were taken from a human donor who received an intestinal transplant. The CDR3 runs from the conserved cysteine through the conserved F or W.

CASSNVEGPANTEAFF TRBV19
CASSIVRGTEAFF TRBV19
CASSPTGNEQFF TRBV27
CASSESSSGWLNYGYTF TRBV10-2
CASRPDGIHQPQHF TRBV6-6
CASTGLAEAEQFF TRBV6-5
CASSEEGQGFSYEQYF TRBV10-1
CASSQRTLGSSPLHF TRBV14
CASSRPGTGASLAFF TRBV4-2
CASSYGGGASNEQFF TRBV6-5
CASSYLGLAGYNEQFF TRBV7-2
CASSLVASGTTYNEQFF TRBV5-1
CASSLGTSDPLF TRBV5-1
CASSRPTSGNNEQFF TRBV7-6
CASTRAGGGYTF TRBV28
CASSPGRAYEQYF TRBV11-2
CASNRDRTAYEQYF TRBV2
CASSGDRGSTGPETQYF TRBV7-3
CARRHVLAGGYEQYF TRBV27
CSVVEARMNTEAFF TRBV29-1
CASNPIGGGSPLHF TRBV28
CASSLTETYEQYF TRBV7-9
CASSSYGRGQETQYF TRBV5-1
CASSFIDEQFF TRBV28
CASSPPFWQGPNQETQYF TRBV18
CASSSGTASRLSGNTIYF TRBV21-1
CASSVLSGTGQETQYF TRBV6-4
CASSASARPVSYEQYF TRBV7-9
CASSPSAINYGYTF TRBV18
CASSYSRQGRNEQFF TRBV6-6
CASSEGPSDNQPQHF TRBV6-1
CASSYSRETQYF TRBV6-6
CASSLDNEQFF TRBV27
CASYAGQNYGYTF TRBV11-2
CASSWDLDTGELFF TRBV6-5
CASRHISGLSYEQYF TRBV5-1
CASSLGPLYEQYF TRBV7-9
CASSLTSPGTAYGYTF TRBV27
CASSVAGRSEQYF TRBV10-2
CASSAQTGVEGNTIYF TRBV9
CASGLVLGSSGNTIYF TRBV12-5
CASTHIGASSYNEQFF TRBV27
CASSLQDPVYNSPLHF TRBV11-3
CASSLGGTTGTIYF TRBV7-6
CASSWGLGPYEQYF TRBV27
CASSHYRAKPFF TRBV13
CASSSAGTGTYEQCF TRBV13
CASSPGQGRNSPLHF TRBV27